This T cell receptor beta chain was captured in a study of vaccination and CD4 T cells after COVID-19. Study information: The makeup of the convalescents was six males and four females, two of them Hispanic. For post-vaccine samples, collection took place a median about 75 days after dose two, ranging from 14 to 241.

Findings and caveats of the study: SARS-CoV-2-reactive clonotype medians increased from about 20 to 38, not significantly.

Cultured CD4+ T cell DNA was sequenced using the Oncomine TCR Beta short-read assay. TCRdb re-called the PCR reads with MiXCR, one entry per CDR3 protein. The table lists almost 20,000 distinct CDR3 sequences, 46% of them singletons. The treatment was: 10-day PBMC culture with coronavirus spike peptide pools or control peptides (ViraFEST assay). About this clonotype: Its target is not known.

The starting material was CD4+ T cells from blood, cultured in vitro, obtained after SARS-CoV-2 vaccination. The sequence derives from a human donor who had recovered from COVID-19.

For the CDR3, the DNA is TGTGCCTGGAGTGTTGGACAGCCTAGCAATCAGCCCCAGCATTTT. Amino acids: CAWSVGQPSNQPQHF. The gene calls are TRBV30 and TRBJ1-5; D is perhaps TRBD1 (6 bases). The CDR3 contains 15 residues. The germline V gene has CDR1 GTSNPN and CDR2 SVGIG (reference sequence). The V and J ends lost 0 bases and 0 bases respectively, with 9 bases between them. Full variable domain (remainder filled in from reference TRBV30 and TRBJ1-5): SQTIHQWPATLVQPVGSPLSLECTVEGTSNPNLYWYRQAAGRGLQLLFYSVGIGQISSEVPQNLSASRPQDRQFILSSKKLLLSDSGFYLCAWSVGQPSNQPQHFGDGTRLSIL.